Given below is one T cell receptor beta chain in context. The clone's antigen remains unknown. No base-level quality is on record; no much larger clone is a single base apart. Participants in the prospective study were aged 18 to 89 years, lived in approximately 26 United States geographic areas, and enrolled through a virtual design. Cohort assignment in the prospective study relied on participant-reported clinical history from a screening survey and a study questionnaire. For ImmuneRACE Cohort 3, a participant was defined as recovered based on two consecutive negative NP/OP PCR tests, clearance by a healthcare professional, or resolution of symptoms. In the prospective study, whole blood, serum and a nasopharyngeal or oropharyngeal swab were collected from each participant by mobile phlebotomists. Additional blood draws and questionnaires over an approximately 2-month period could optionally be provided by prospective study participants. Prospective study blood samples were shipped either frozen or at room temperature before DNA extraction.

TCRbeta CDR3 regions were amplified from genomic DNA using the immunoSEQ Assay, a bias-controlled multiplex PCR. Concerning the study's data processing: The number of nucleated cells in each sample was estimated from the amplification of reference gene primers within the assay. Sequence reads were collapsed and filtered to measure the absolute abundance of every unique TCRbeta CDR3 rearrangement. Productive Simpson clonality was computed per sample as the square root of Simpson's diversity index over productive rearrangements. TCRdb provides this immuneACCESS table in a form limited to in-frame rearrangements. Some clones are lacking; in checked studies, under half of them reflect an unresolved V gene, and why the rest are absent is not known. V, J and clone size are taken as reported in that table, and D and trimming were inferred from the DNA itself. This sample gives about 400,000 clones in total; around nine tenths of them show up just once. Of the sample, roughly 10% falls within the top ten clones.

Counted from cysteine to phenylalanine, this CDR3 has 14 amino acids. Kept here is only the CDR3 DNA, which spans 42 bases and is read in frame from base 1. V has 2 bases trimmed and J has 7 bases trimmed; junction bases matching no gene number 5. As encoded in the germline V gene (reference sequence), CDR1 is LGHDT while CDR2 is YNNKEL. This specimen belongs to a study of blood T cell repertoires in COVID-19 (dated by TCRdb to 2018 to 2020). Regarding the study in general: Samples covering the acute and convalescent phases of COVID-19 were provided by collaborators in the United States, Italy and Spain. The samples were drawn from two sources: the first 160 participants of the ongoing ImmuneRACE study, and over 950 subjects contributed by 6 global collaborators. The prospective study material was composed of cDNA or gDNA derived from T cells, B-cell-depleted T cells, or PBMCs. Deeply sampled blood TCRbeta repertoires from subjects exposed to, actively infected with, or recovered from COVID-19 were included in the dataset. Nearly every sample came with metadata listing a de-identified subject ID, COVID-19 status, age in years and sex. HLA class I and class II types, where available, came from metadata supplied by the sample provider rather than from assay-based typing. The repertoires were released in a freely available public database intended as a resource for research on the immune response to SARS-CoV-2. General findings and caveats noted by the study authors: The quantity of clinical and demographic metadata differed by source and by participant and was supplied without curation.

This clonotype originated in a woman between 45 and 65 years old who had recovered from COVID-19. Rearrangement joined TRBV3-1 (or the pseudogene TRBV3-2) to TRBJ2-1, with 7 middle bases fitting TRBD2. Sequenced input: PBMCs or T cells enriched from blood (not recorded which). The bases are TGTGCCAGCAGCCAACTAGCGGTGGGGAATGAGCAGTTCTTC. Its protein product is CASSQLAVGNEQFF.